Below, 20 T cell receptor beta chains from the same sample are listed, as sequenced in a study of T cell responses to AZD1222 COVID-19 vaccine. Measured with immunoSEQ multiplex PCR; TCRdb has only the in-frame clones, and not every one. The table includes around 130,000 clones, 90% to 95% detected once. This material consisted of peripheral blood, taken on day 0 of AZD1222 vaccination. These receptor sequences come from an adult in good health.

The V and J genes are TRBV7-3 and TRBJ2-1; TRBD2 might be the D (6 bases). Trimming stripped 6 bases from V and 0 bases from J, with 12 bases between. The germline V gene encodes CDR1 SGHTA and CDR2 FQGTGA. The CDR3 extends over 15 amino acids. The CDR3 bases are TGTGCCAGCAGTCGATTAGCGGCCTCCTACAATGAGCAGTTCTTC. This sequence encodes CASSRLAASYNEQFF.

This chain uses TRBV15 with TRBJ2-2, with 9 bases identical to TRBD2. Per germline, CDR1 LNHNV and CDR2 YYDKDF (reference sequence). Trimming took 3 bases from V and 6 from J; bases not matched to a gene: 5. This CDR3 spans 15 amino acids. CDR3 region: CATSRPGLAPGELFF. CDR3 bases: TGTGCCACCAGCAGGCCGGGACTAGCCCCCGGGGAGCTGTTTTTT.

V is TRBV21-1 and J is TRBJ2-1; TRBD2, as called in the table, went unchecked against the DNA. TRBV21-1 is recorded as a pseudogene. The CDR3 spans 13 residues. Here the CDR3 reads CASKRGREGEQFF. CDR3 nucleotides: TGTGCCAGCAAACGAGGACGGGAGGGTGAGCAGTTCTTC.

V is TRBV14 and J is TRBJ2-3; the D gene is possibly TRBD2 (6 bases). Trimming stripped 1 base from V and 9 bases from J, with 14 bases between. This CDR3 spans 14 amino acids. The germline V gene encodes CDR1 SGHDN and CDR2 FVKESK. CDR3 protein: CASSQAGEILTQYF. CDR3 sequence (DNA): TGTGCCAGCAGCCAAGCGGGAGAAATCTTAACGCAGTATTTT. Full variable domain (rest looked up from reference TRBV14 and TRBJ2-3): EAGVTQFPSHSVIEKGQTVTLRCDPISGHDNLYWYRRVMGKEIKFLLHFVKESKQDESGMPNNRFLAERTGGTYSTLKVQPAELEDSGVYFCASSQAGEILTQYFGPGTRLTVL.

The CDR3 is CASSLVFGALYGYTF. For the CDR3, the DNA is TGTGCCAGCAGCTTAGTATTTGGGGCCCTCTATGGCTACACCTTC. The rearrangement uses TRBV11-3 and TRBJ1-2, with a tentative D call TRBD1 (5 bases). This CDR3 region has 15 residues. Germline CDR1 and CDR2: SGHNT and YENEEA. V lost 1 base to trimming and J lost 4 bases, with 13 bases between them.

The rearrangement uses TRBV28 and TRBJ1-3; TRBD1 aligns across 8 bases. The CDR3 is made up of 18 amino acids. With 3 bases clipped from V and 0 bases from J, the junction kept 10 bases outside the gene matches. Germline-derived CDR1 and CDR2 are MDHEN and SYDVKM. The DNA of the CDR3 is TGTGCCAGCAGTTTCCGGGACAGGAGGGTGAGCTCTGGAAACACCATATATTTT. This codes for CASSFRDRRVSSGNTIYF.

This chain links TRBV4-1 with TRBJ1-1; D gene ambiguous. The CDR3 contains 14 residues. Germline V lookup: CDR1 MGHRA, CDR2 YSYEKL. Deletions cut 1 base from V and 7 bases from J, with 13 bases between. The CDR3 DNA reads as TGCGCCAGCAGCCAAGGATCGAGCTATCTTGAAGCTTTCTTT. This codes for CASSQGSSYLEAFF.

This clone occurred once. Other DNA sequences in this sample translate to the same CDR3. The genes are TRBV9 and TRBJ2-7, with 8 bases lining up with TRBD1. Germline V gives CDR1 SGDLS, CDR2 YYNGEE. This CDR3 is built from 14 residues. The V gene end was trimmed by 0 bases and the J gene end by 4 bases; junction bases not matched to a gene: 3. CDR3 DNA sequence: TGTGCCAGCAGCGTAGGCCAGGGGGCGTACGAGCAGTACTTC. This codes for CASSVGQGAYEQYF.

The genes are TRBV2 and TRBJ2-7; 9 positions match TRBD2. The trim removed 6 bases at V and 1 base at J, leaving 10 bases unmatched. Germline CDR1 SNHLY, CDR2 FYNNEI. This CDR3 has 16 residues. CDR3 amino acids: CASSLSLAGLSYEQYF. The CDR3 DNA is TGTGCCAGCAGCCTTTCCCTAGCGGGACTTTCCTACGAGCAGTACTTC.

This chain connects TRBV5-4 to TRBJ2-7, with TRBD1 matching over 7 bases. Germline loops: CDR1 SGHNT, CDR2 YYREEE (reference sequence). With 2 bases clipped from V and 4 bases from J, the junction kept 6 bases outside the gene matches. The CDR3 spans 14 residues. CDR3 bases: TGTGCCAGCAGCTTAACAGGGGTCCGGTACGAGCAGTACTTC. Its translation is CASSLTGVRYEQYF.

The chain combines TRBV3-1 (or the pseudogene TRBV3-2) with TRBJ2-1, with D hard to call. The CDR3 covers 14 residues. The germline V and J ends were trimmed by 3 bases and 5 bases, with 11 bases remaining between them. Germline V gene sequence: CDR1 LGHDT, CDR2 YNNKEL (reference sequence). The CDR3 here is CASSHGRSDNEQFF. CDR3 bases: TGTGCCAGCAGCCACGGCAGGTCGGACAATGAGCAGTTCTTC.

The chain is built from TRBV11-3 and TRBJ2-1; TRBD1 might be the D (6 bases). Germline V lookup: CDR1 SGHNT, CDR2 YENEEA. V was pared by 2 bases and J by 0 bases, with 8 bases between. The CDR3 has 15 amino acids. The CDR3 here is CASSLTGSSYNEQFF. CDR3 DNA: TGTGCCAGCAGCTTAACAGGGAGCTCCTACAATGAGCAGTTCTTC. Variable domain in full (rest from reference TRBV11-3 and TRBJ2-1): EAGVVQSPRYKIIEKKQPVAFWCNPISGHNTLYWYLQNLGQGPELLIRYENEEAVDDSQLPKDRFSAERLKGVDSTLKIQPAELGDSAVYLCASSLTGSSYNEQFFGPGTRLTVL.

This clone came up a few times. The rearrangement links TRBV7-9 to TRBJ2-7, with D perhaps TRBD1 (7 bases). From germline, CDR1 is SEHNR and CDR2 FQNEAQ (reference sequence). V gave up 3 bases and J gave up 6 bases, with 15 bases separating them. The CDR3 is 14 residues long. CDR3 residues: CASSLEGALVEQYF. The CDR3 DNA sequence: TGTGCCAGCAGCTTGGAGGGGGCGCTGGTCGAGCAGTACTTC.

The rearrangement links TRBV18 to TRBJ2-4; D might be TRBD1 (6 bases). Germline values: CDR1 KGHSH, CDR2 LQKENI. Trimming shortened V by 2 bases and J by 0 bases, and 23 bases separated the two germline ends. This CDR3 has 20 residues. The CDR3 reads CASSPERQAENILAKNIQYF. The CDR3 nucleotides are TGTGCCAGCTCACCAGAGCGACAGGCAGAAAATATACTAGCCAAAAACATTCAGTACTTC. The variable domain in full, completed from reference TRBV18 and TRBJ2-4, reads NAGVMQNPRHLVRRRGQEARLRCSPMKGHSHVYWYRQLPEEGLKFMVYLQKENIIDESGMPKERFSAEFPKEGPSILRIQQVVRGDSAAYFCASSPERQAENILAKNIQYFGAGTRLSVL.

V is TRBV5-4 and J is TRBJ2-5, with 11 bases lining up with TRBD2. The CDR3 spans 18 residues. V lost 5 bases and J lost 6; bases outside the gene matches: 18. Per germline, CDR1 SGHNT and CDR2 YYREEE (reference sequence). The CDR3 DNA reads TGTGCCAGCAGTCCACGTGGGGGAACTAGCGGGAGTCCGAAGACCCAGTACTTC. Amino acids: CASSPRGGTSGSPKTQYF.

The J gene is TRBJ1-2, the V gene TRBV23-1, with D perhaps TRBD1 (5 bases). TRBV23-1 carries the ORF label, with uncertain function. V dropped 4 bases and J dropped 4 bases, with 25 bases sitting between them. The CDR3 length is 18 residues. Here the CDR3 DNA reads TGCGCCAGCAGTCCGATCAGGGTACCCACGGGGTCCATCTATGGCTACACCTTC. Protein: CASSPIRVPTGSIYGYTF.

The chain couples TRBV20-1 to TRBJ1-1; D ambiguous. Looked up from germline, CDR1 is DFQATT and CDR2 is SNEGSKA (reference sequence). V lost 5 bases, J lost 5 bases, and 9 bases lay in between. The length of the CDR3 is 11 residues. Here the CDR3 DNA reads TGCAGTGCTTACCTGGGGACTGAAGCTTTCTTT. It is translated as CSAYLGTEAFF.

The chain joins TRBV7-9 to TRBJ1-4; no definite D call. CDR3 length equals 13 residues. Germline CDR1 and CDR2: SEHNR and FQNEAQ (reference sequence). V lost 1 base and J 7 bases, leaving 7 bases between the germline ends. CDR3 loop: CASSLGHREKLFF. The CDR3 nucleotides read TGTGCCAGCAGCTTAGGTCATCGTGAAAAACTGTTTTTT.

The chain uses TRBV21-1 and TRBJ1-2. TRBV21-1 is a pseudogene locus. There are 14 residues in the CDR3. The CDR3 sequence is CASGFSRAANGYTF. In DNA form, the CDR3 reads TGTGCCAGCGGGTTCTCAAGGGCAGCGAATGGCTACACCTTC.

This chain connects TRBV30 to TRBJ2-5; no clear D. Germline V gene lookup returns CDR1 GTSNPN and CDR2 SVGIG (reference sequence). Trimming shortened V by 0 bases and J by 4 bases, and 6 bases separated the two germline ends. The CDR3 has 12 residues. The CDR3 loop reads CAWSVVGETQYF. The CDR3 coding sequence is TGTGCCTGGAGTGTAGTCGGAGAGACCCAGTACTTC.